The clone carrying this T cell receptor beta chain was counted between two and nine times. Germline lookup yields CDR1 SGHNT and CDR2 YYREEE (reference sequence). The CDR3 is made up of 16 amino acids. The trim removed 0 bases at V and 3 bases at J, leaving 4 bases unmatched. Amplified TCR beta CDR3 regions came from RNA transcripts. The HTBI primer set was used in a first-round RT-PCR of the TCR CDR3. TCRdb reprocessed the multiplex PCR reads with MiXCR, giving one entry per CDR3 protein. The profile shows 250,000 to 300,000 distinct CDR3 sequences, about an eighth of them singletons. Pregnant or lactating patients were excluded, as were those with uncontrolled infection or other autoimmune disease. This record belongs to a study of T cells in Graves' hyperthyroidism and ophthalmopathy.

V is TRBV5-4 and J is TRBJ2-3, with TRBD2 matching over 10 bases. This clonotype originated in a woman in her thirties or forties with Graves' hyperthyroidism. The sequenced sample consisted of blood. CDR3 in DNA: TGTGCCAGCAGCTTGGTCCTAGCGGGAGTAACAGATACGCAGTATTTT. Its protein product is CASSLVLAGVTDTQYF.